The next 16 T cell receptor beta chains were all read from a single sample in a study of T-cell reconstitution after alpha-beta-depleted transplantation in children. Using unique molecular identifiers, the investigators prepared the TCRbeta library. MiXCR, run by TCRdb on the PCR reads, gives a single entry per CDR3 protein. The sample holds 200,000 to 250,000 distinct CDR3 sequences, 12% seen once. The material sequenced was PBMCs from the stem cell graft donor, taken from the stem cell graft. The receptors were gathered from a human donor who donated a stem cell graft to a child with acute lymphoblastic leukemia.

At least ten counts were recorded for this clonotype. The chain recombines TRBV30 with TRBJ2-5, with 10 bases fitting TRBD1. J was trimmed by 0 bases and V by 5 bases; bases with no gene match: 12. The CDR3 has 17 amino acids. CDR1 is GTSNPN and CDR2 is SVGIG in the germline V gene (reference sequence). This CDR3 is CAWGTTRGQGYQETQYF. The CDR3 DNA reads as TGTGCCTGGGGAACGACTCGGGGACAGGGGTACCAAGAGACCCAGTACTTC.

This clonotype was recorded a few times. The chain uses TRBV30 and TRBJ2-2, with no clear D. CDR1 and CDR2 from the germline V gene are GTSNPN and SVGIG (reference sequence). The CDR3 spans 15 residues. With 4 bases removed from V and 0 bases from J, the gap between germline ends came to 12 bases. The CDR3 sequence is CAWTPGNANTGELFF. The CDR3 DNA follows: TGTGCCTGGACCCCGGGCAACGCGAACACCGGGGAGCTGTTTTTT.

This clonotype has ten or more counts. J is TRBJ1-6 and V is TRBV20-1, with 9 positions matching TRBD1. J was trimmed by 7 bases and V by 5 bases; bases with no gene match: 9. The CDR3 runs to 15 residues. Germline V lookup: CDR1 DFQATT, CDR2 SNEGSKA (reference sequence). The CDR3 loop reads CSAPTGTGKNSPLHF. In DNA form, the CDR3 reads TGCAGTGCTCCAACCGGGACAGGGAAAAATTCACCCCTCCACTTT.

This clonotype appeared many times. The chain is built from TRBV2 and TRBJ2-1, with 9 bases fitting TRBD1. The junction had 8 bases not matched to a gene; V was cut back by 6 bases and J by 5 bases. This CDR3 is 15 amino acids long. In germline, CDR1 is SNHLY, CDR2 FYNNEI. For the CDR3, the DNA is TGTGCCAGCAGAAACAGGGGGCTAGCGGACAATGAGCAGTTCTTC. Amino acids: CASRNRGLADNEQFF.

This clonotype was seen ten or more times. V and J are TRBV20-1 and TRBJ1-4; D is unclear. The CDR3 is 11 amino acids. Trimming took 6 bases from V and 8 from J, leaving 10 bases between them. From germline, CDR1 is DFQATT and CDR2 SNEGSKA (reference sequence). In DNA, the CDR3 is TGCAGTGCACTAAAGTGGGAAAAACTGTTTTTT. It is translated as CSALKWEKLFF.

This clonotype has ten or more counts. This sequence joins TRBV20-1 and TRBJ2-1, with TRBD2 identical over 10 bases. Trimming at V came to 1 base and at J to 3 bases, leaving 9 bases not matched to a gene. The CDR3 runs 17 residues. CDR1 and CDR2 (germline): DFQATT, SNEGSKA (reference sequence). The CDR3, as DNA: TGCAGTGCTAGAGGTCCAGCGGGAGGGCCCAACTACAATGAGCAGTTCTTC. This gives the protein CSARGPAGGPNYNEQFF.

The table lists this clonotype with many counts. The chain couples TRBV20-1 to TRBJ1-2; D is uncertain. V gave up 6 bases and J gave up 9 bases, with 11 bases separating them. This CDR3 spans 10 amino acids. Per the germline V gene, CDR1 is DFQATT and CDR2 is SNEGSKA (reference sequence). The CDR3 DNA follows: TGCAGTGCATTAGATGCTCGCTACACCTTC. Protein sequence: CSALDARYTF.

This clonotype was found many times. The chain joins TRBV19 to TRBJ1-5; 8 bases match TRBD1. Germline V gives CDR1 LNHDA, CDR2 SQIVND (reference sequence). CDR3 length: 16 residues. V gave up 1 base and J gave up 4 bases; unmatched junction bases: 6. Here the CDR3 DNA reads TGTGCCAGTAGTATAGCTTCCCAGGGGGCGAATCAGCCCCAGCATTTT. It yields the protein CASSIASQGANQPQHF.

This clonotype was detected ten times or more. The V and J genes are TRBV5-1 and TRBJ1-2, with a possible D match to TRBD1 (6 bases). The CDR3 has 13 amino acids. Trimming pared 3 bases from V and 4 bases from J, leaving 10 bases between. Germline-derived CDR1 and CDR2 are SGHRS and YFSETQ. CDR3 protein: CASSYTGSYGYTF. The CDR3 DNA reads TGCGCCAGCAGCTATACAGGGAGCTATGGCTACACCTTC.

There are a few counts of this clonotype. The chain is built from TRBV11-2 and TRBJ2-4, with a possible D match to TRBD2 (6 bases). Trimming pared 1 base from V and 5 bases from J, leaving 21 bases between. Germline V CDR1 and CDR2: SGHAT, FQNNGV. The CDR3 is 18 amino acids. CDR3 coding DNA: TGTGCCAGCAGCTTAGGAAGCGAGGGTGGAGGGGCCCAAAACATTCAGTACTTC. This encodes CASSLGSEGGGAQNIQYF.

Points on this clonotype: A much larger clonotype is one base distant, so this may be a read error. This sequence joins TRBV12-3 or TRBV12-4 and TRBJ2-7; D remains ambiguous. The CDR3 spans 13 residues. V lost 3 bases to trimming and J lost 5 bases, with 11 bases between them. The CDR3 here is CASSLLLGHEQYF. The CDR3 DNA is TGTGCCAGCAGTTTGTTACTGGGCCACGAGCAGTACTTC.

This clonotype was found a few times. This sequence joins TRBV20-1 and TRBJ1-4, with TRBD1 identical over 9 bases. This CDR3 is 14 amino acids long. CDR1 and CDR2 from the germline V gene are DFQATT and SNEGSKA (reference sequence). V trimming: 2 bases; J trimming: 7 bases; junction bases outside the gene matches: 5. The CDR3, as DNA: TGCAGTGCTAGACCGGGACAGGGATTTGAAAAACTGTTTTTT. Protein sequence: CSARPGQGFEKLFF.

This clonotype was counted ten times or more. The chain recombines TRBV29-1 with TRBJ2-5; 7 positions agree with TRBD1. CDR3 length equals 13 residues. Germline V gene lookup returns CDR1 SQVTM and CDR2 ANQGSEA. The V segment lost 6 bases and the J segment 0 bases; nucleotides outside the gene matches: 4. Here the CDR3 DNA reads TGCAGCGTAATCGGACAGGACCAAGAGACCCAGTACTTC. This encodes CSVIGQDQETQYF.

In this sample, this clonotype turned up many times. The chain carries TRBV20-1 and TRBJ1-5; no clear D. V lost 6 bases and J lost 0, with 21 bases in between. CDR3 length equals 17 residues. The germline V gene has CDR1 DFQATT and CDR2 SNEGSKA (reference sequence). CDR3 sequence (DNA): TGCAGTGCCCAAAGCCCAGGCAGAGGATATAGCAATCAGCCCCAGCATTTT. It yields the protein CSAQSPGRGYSNQPQHF.

This clonotype has a handful of counts. This chain joins TRBV12-3 or TRBV12-4 and TRBJ2-7, with D perhaps matching TRBD1 (5 bases). Trimming pared 6 bases from V and 3 bases from J, leaving 15 bases between. The CDR3 runs 14 residues. The CDR3 DNA reads TGTGCCAGCAGCTATTCCAGGGTTGGCTACGAGCAGTACTTC. This translates into CASSYSRVGYEQYF.

This clonotype was seen many times. The chain employs TRBV20-1 and TRBJ1-5; 9 bases align to TRBD1. Germline V CDR1 and CDR2: DFQATT, SNEGSKA (reference sequence). V dropped 6 bases and J dropped 6; count of bases not matched to a gene: 6. There are 13 residues in the CDR3. The CDR3 DNA follows: TGCAGTGCCAAGGGGACAGGGCGTCAGCCCCAGCATTTT. It specifies CSAKGTGRQPQHF.